These 16 T cell receptor beta chains were sequenced from one sample in a study of blood T cell repertoires in COVID-19. Data came from immunoSEQ multiplex PCR; TCRdb stores just in-frame clones and leaves some out. The data contain 160,000 or so clones, approximately 81% of them singletons. The sample was PBMCs or T cells enriched from blood (not recorded which). These TCRs come from a woman aged 50 to 60 who had recovered from COVID-19.

This chain joins TRBV18 and TRBJ1-1; D gene ambiguous. CDR3 length equals 13 residues. Germline loops: CDR1 KGHSH, CDR2 LQKENI. The germline V and J ends were trimmed by 4 bases and 5 bases, with 11 bases remaining between them. The CDR3 nucleotides read TGTGCCAGCTCACTGTCCGGAGGAACTGAAGCTTTCTTT. Translating it yields CASSLSGGTEAFF.

This clone showed up just once. The gene calls are TRBV7-3 and TRBJ2-3; 13 bases map to TRBD2. Germline-derived CDR1 and CDR2 are SGHTA and FQGTGA. Trimming at V came to 5 bases and at J to 5 bases, leaving 7 bases not matched to a gene. This CDR3 is 16 amino acids long. The CDR3 DNA sequence: TGTGCCAGCAGCCCGTCACTAGCGGGGGGGCGAGATACGCAGTATTTT. It translates to CASSPSLAGGRDTQYF.

V and J are TRBV19 and TRBJ2-5; 7 nucleotides line up with TRBD2. V lost 4 bases and J lost 5; bases outside the gene matches: 10. The CDR3 length is 15 residues. Germline CDR1 LNHDA, CDR2 SQIVND (reference sequence). Here the CDR3 DNA reads TGTGCCAGTAGTAACCCCACCCGGGGGGTGGAGACCCAGTACTTC. Residues: CASSNPTRGVETQYF.

CDR3 nucleotide sequence: TGTGCCAGCAGTTTACGGGGTCGGGGACTAGCGGCGAGCTCCTACGAGCAGTACTTC. Translated, it gives CASSLRGRGLAASSYEQYF. This chain uses TRBV27 with TRBJ2-7; 11 bases are a match to TRBD2. CDR1 is MNHEY and CDR2 is SMNVEV in the germline V gene (reference sequence). Trimming at V came to 2 bases and at J to 0 bases, leaving 12 bases not matched to a gene. The CDR3 is made up of 19 amino acids.

V is TRBV7-8 and J is TRBJ1-1; D is ambiguous. Germline V gene sequence: CDR1 SGHVS, CDR2 FQNEAQ. V was pared by 2 bases and J by 5 bases, with 15 bases between. This CDR3 contains 15 residues. The CDR3 bases are TGTGCCAGCAGCTTAAGTGTCAGGCAAGGAACTGAAGCTTTCTTT. It translates to CASSLSVRQGTEAFF. The variable domain in full, completed from reference TRBV7-8 and TRBJ1-1, reads GAGVSQSPRYKVAKRGQDVALRCDPISGHVSLFWYQQALGQGPEFLTYFQNEAQLDKSGLPSDRFFAERPEGSVSTLKIQRTQQEDSAVYLCASSLSVRQGTEAFFGQGTRLTVV.

The V and J genes are TRBV5-1 and TRBJ2-5; TRBD1 matches at 7 bases. CDR1 SGHRS and CDR2 YFSETQ come from the germline V gene. The CDR3 sequence is 15 residues long. J was trimmed by 2 bases and V by 3 bases; bases with no gene match: 7. The CDR3 spells CASSSTGVKQETQYF. Written as DNA, the CDR3 is TGCGCCAGCAGCTCAACAGGGGTGAAACAAGAGACCCAGTACTTC. Based on the CDR3 plus reference TRBV5-1 and TRBJ2-5, the full variable domain is KAGVTQTPRYLIKTRGQQVTLSCSPISGHRSVSWYQQTPGQGLQFLFEYFSETQRNKGNFPGRFSGRQFSNSRSEMNVSTLELGDSALYLCASSSTGVKQETQYFGPGTRLLVL.

The chain couples TRBV29-1 to TRBJ1-1; D not resolved. CDR1 and CDR2 from the germline V gene are SQVTM and ANQGSEA. V was clipped by 5 bases and J by 8 bases, with 9 bases between them. This CDR3 spans 10 amino acids. CDR3 protein: CSVFPGEAFF. The CDR3, as DNA: TGCAGCGTTTTTCCCGGGGAAGCTTTCTTT. Complete variable domain (other parts from reference TRBV29-1 and TRBJ1-1): SAVISQKPSRDICQRGTSLTIQCQVDSQVTMMFWYRQQPGQSLTLIATANQGSEATYESGFVIDKFPISRPNLTFSTLTVSNMSPEDSSIYLCSVFPGEAFFGQGTRLTVV.

This clone was seen a handful of times. The chain uses TRBV20-1 and TRBJ2-5; D is perhaps TRBD1 (6 bases). The CDR3 consists of 11 residues. Germline loops: CDR1 DFQATT, CDR2 SNEGSKA (reference sequence). CDR3: CRAGDEETQYF. The CDR3 DNA follows: TGCAGGGCAGGGGACGAGGAGACCCAGTACTTC.

The chain joins TRBV7-9 to TRBJ1-2, with D perhaps TRBD1 (5 bases). Trimming cost V 2 bases and J 6 bases, with 16 bases left between them. CDR3 size: 15 residues. The germline CDR1 and CDR2 sequences are SEHNR and FQNEAQ (reference sequence). CDR3 protein: CASSLMDVTGDGYTF. CDR3 in DNA: TGTGCCAGCAGCTTAATGGATGTCACGGGGGATGGCTACACCTTC.

This clone was seen a single time. The rearrangement joins TRBV7-2 to TRBJ1-1; the D is unclear. This CDR3 is built from 17 residues. From germline, CDR1 is SGHTA and CDR2 FQGNSA. Trimming pared 1 base from V and 5 bases from J, leaving 20 bases between. The CDR3 protein is CASSLVAVVRGRTEAFF. As DNA, the CDR3 is TGTGCCAGCAGCTTAGTTGCCGTAGTTCGGGGTAGGACTGAAGCTTTCTTT.

The sample holds a few counts of this clone. J is TRBJ1-3 and V is TRBV19; D is unresolved. Deletions cut 7 bases from V and 0 bases from J, with 10 bases between. The CDR3 runs 14 residues. The germline V gene has CDR1 LNHDA and CDR2 SQIVND (reference sequence). CDR3 coding DNA: TGTGCCAGTAATAGCGGCAACTCTGGAAACACCATATATTTT. Its protein is CASNSGNSGNTIYF.

CDR3 coding DNA: TGCGCCAGCAGCCTTGGTACAGGTATGAACACTGAAGCTTTCTTT. This codes for CASSLGTGMNTEAFF. The genes are TRBV5-1 and TRBJ1-1; D may be TRBD1 (5 bases). Germline V gene data show CDR1 as SGHRS and CDR2 as YFSETQ. Trimming removed 4 bases at V and 0 bases at J, with 13 bases between. The CDR3 contains 15 residues.

V is TRBV7-9 and J is TRBJ1-6; D gene ambiguous. V was shortened by 0 bases and J by 5 bases, with 5 bases between the two germline ends. There are 14 residues in the CDR3. Per the germline V gene, CDR1 is SEHNR and CDR2 is FQNEAQ (reference sequence). As DNA, the CDR3 is TGTGCCAGCAGCTTAGCGTCAGATAATTCACCCCTCCACTTT. This sequence encodes CASSLASDNSPLHF.

The rearrangement uses TRBV10-3 and TRBJ2-7; weak D call: TRBD2 (6 bases). Trimming cost V 7 bases and J 3 bases, with 16 bases left between them. The CDR3 contains 14 residues. CDR1 is ENHRY and CDR2 is SYGVKD in the germline V gene. DNA of the CDR3: TGTGCCATCAATCGGCAGGGAGGTAACTACGAGCAGTACTTC. Protein sequence: CAINRQGGNYEQYF.

V and J are TRBV7-8 and TRBJ2-2; D might be TRBD1 (5 bases). The V gene's germline CDR1 is SGHVS and CDR2 FQNEAQ. The CDR3 is made up of 16 amino acids. V shed 3 bases and J shed 3 bases, with 14 bases lying between them. The CDR3 bases are TGTGCCAGCAGCTTCCGGCAGGGTCGCGACACCGGGGAGCTGTTTTTT. As protein: CASSFRQGRDTGELFF.

The chain links TRBV7-9 to TRBJ2-3; TRBD2 aligns across 10 bases. Germline loops: CDR1 SEHNR, CDR2 FQNEAQ (reference sequence). J gave up 5 bases and V 3 bases, and 8 bases lay outside the gene matches. The length of the CDR3 is 16 residues. The CDR3 coding sequence is TGTGCCAGCAGCTTCGCGGGGACTAGCGTAGGAGATACGCAGTATTTT. Protein product: CASSFAGTSVGDTQYF. Supplemented by reference TRBV7-9 and TRBJ2-3, the full variable domain reads DTGVSQNPRHKITKRGQNVTFRCDPISEHNRLYWYRQTLGQGPEFLTYFQNEAQLEKSRLLSDRFSAERPKGSFSTLEIQRTEQGDSAMYLCASSFAGTSVGDTQYFGPGTRLTVL.